This TCR beta chain was identified during a study of cytomegalovirus exposure and HLA in healthy donors. Overall study context: Some 85 million unique TCRs from HLA-typed donors were held in an early data release.

Per germline, CDR1 SNHLY and CDR2 FYNNEI. The CDR3 runs to 16 residues. Primers for the PCR totalled 60 Vbeta and 13 Jbeta. Only in-frame clones appear in the TCRdb table, and some are missing; sequencing was by immunoSEQ multiplex PCR. The sample shows 140,000 or so clones, about 82% of them seen only once. As to this clone: A junction boundary mismatches the germline segment, possibly from a read error.

In nominal health when sampled, donors likely had unrecorded immune exposures nonetheless. The sequenced material came from PBMCs. This TCR was sampled from a woman in her forties in good health and CMV-seropositive. The chain employs TRBV2 and TRBJ2-2, with TRBD1 as a possible D gene (6 bases). CDR3 loop: CASREARGVSFGELFF. The CDR3 DNA follows: TGTGCCAGCAGGGAAGCCAGGGGAGTATCGTTCGGGGAGCTGTTTTTT.